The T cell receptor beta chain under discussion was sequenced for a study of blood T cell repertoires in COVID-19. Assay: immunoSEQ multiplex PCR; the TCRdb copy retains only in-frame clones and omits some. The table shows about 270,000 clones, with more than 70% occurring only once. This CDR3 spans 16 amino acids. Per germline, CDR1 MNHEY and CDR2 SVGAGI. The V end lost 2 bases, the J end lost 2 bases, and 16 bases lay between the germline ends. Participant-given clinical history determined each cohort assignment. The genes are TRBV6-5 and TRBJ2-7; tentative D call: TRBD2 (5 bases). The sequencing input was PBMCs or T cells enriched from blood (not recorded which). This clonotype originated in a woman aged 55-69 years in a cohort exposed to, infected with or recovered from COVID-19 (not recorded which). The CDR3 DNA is TGTGCCAGCAGTTACGGGATGAGCGGTGTGGCCTACGAGCAGTACTTC. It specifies CASSYGMSGVAYEQYF.